This T cell receptor (beta chain) stems from a study of shared clonotypes between healthy human individuals. Study processing details: Filtering of immunoSEQ junctional sequences could not match full-length read filtering. Assay: immunoSEQ multiplex PCR; the TCRdb copy retains only in-frame clones and omits some. D and trimming come from the DNA, and the V and J calls and clone size come from that table. In the table there are around 500,000 clones, 70% to 80% of which are singletons. Germline V gene sequence: CDR1 SGHDT, CDR2 YYEEEE. The CDR3 has 16 amino acids. V lost 4 bases to trimming and J lost 3 bases, with 18 bases between them.

Sequenced sample: PBMCs. The sequence was collected from a woman in her forties in good health. Some clones in this sample may be carry-over from other donors' samples. The V and J genes are TRBV5-6 and TRBJ2-3, with D possibly TRBD2 on 7 matching bases. CDR3 loop: CASSLGGGSRTDTQYF. The CDR3 coding sequence is TGTGCCAGCAGCCTGGGGGGCGGGAGTAGGACAGATACGCAGTATTTT.